This T cell receptor (beta chain) was recorded in a study of blood T cell repertoires in COVID-19. Background on the study: The United States, Italy and Spain provided the acute and convalescent COVID-19 samples. T cells, B-cell-depleted T cells, or PBMCs provided the cDNA or gDNA that served as material.

In the original workflow: It was from reference gene primer amplification that nucleated cell counts were estimated. Assay used: immunoSEQ multiplex PCR; TCRdb lists only in-frame clones, some missing. The V and J calls and clone size come from that table; D and trimming were worked out from the DNA. This table has roughly 300,000 clones, roughly 83% appearing once. Recruited during active infection, patients (from Seattle) were subsequently followed longitudinally. V lost 9 bases, J lost 7 bases, and 25 bases stayed unmatched. The CDR3 consists of 18 residues. Germline CDR1 and CDR2: LNHDA and SQIVND (reference sequence).

This clonotype was sampled from a human donor with COVID-19, enrolled during active disease. The donor label of this sample is uncertain. This chain joins TRBV19 and TRBJ2-5; 8 positions match TRBD2. The sequencing input was peripheral blood. CDR3 residues: CASQTREAGGASIGTQYF. The CDR3, as DNA: TGTGCCAGCCAGACCCGGGAGGCGGGGGGCGCATCCATTGGGACCCAGTACTTC.